This is a list of T cell receptor beta chains from one sample in a study of T cell repertoires in cytomegalovirus infection. TCRdb re-analysed the reads in MiXCR, keeping a single row per CDR3 protein. This sample has 700,000 to 850,000 distinct CDR3 sequences; around a third occur once, and the top ten carry roughly 12%. Antigens of these TCRs are unknown. The source material was cultured CD8+ T cells from PBMCs, sampled from culture after CMV antigen stimulation. The receptors originated from a human donor in good health (CMV status not recorded). Some clones in this sample may be carry-over from other donors' samples. Each CDR3 is given without its conserved first and last residue. D genes are given only for firm matches. Clone sizes are given selectively: once, few, many, or a class where the clone is expanded.

cdr3_aa d_call v_call clone_size
ASSIGDSSYEQY - TRBV19 few
ASSPRKGNTIY - TRBV27 -
ASSLGVFGDHTEAF - TRBV7-6 many
AISESRANRGAYEQY TRBD1 TRBV10-3 -
ASSLFTGDKAHRSYGYT TRBD1 TRBV7-6 -
ASNDRGYNSPLH TRBD1 TRBV12-3/TRBV12-4 many
ASSQGLQGGYGYT - TRBV3-1 -
ASSDRGVRETQY TRBD1 TRBV11-2 -
ASSINRDQPQH - TRBV19 few
ATSRGEGRVKNIQY TRBD2 TRBV15 few
ASSLRAGGEGETQY TRBD1 TRBV5-1 few
ASSDSGLAGLADTQY TRBD2 TRBV5-4 -
ASSYSRRTGPFTKNIQY TRBD1 TRBV6-2/TRBV6-3 -
ASSRGQGAYEQF TRBD1 TRBV7-2 many
ASSLLDRYEAF - TRBV7-2 -
ASSESYGGAGEQF TRBD2 TRBV2 -
ASSYLGASDPTNEKLF - TRBV6-6 -
VSSLEATGDTIPYGYT TRBD1 TRBV7-6 once
ASSQGGENNYGYT - TRBV4-1 -
ASSQEGRGGRTGELF - TRBV4-3 few
ATSSAAGGTEAF - TRBV15 -
ASSLTEASTEAF - TRBV28 -
ASSQGPNTEAF TRBD1 TRBV4-1 many
ASSFSPGPYNEQF - TRBV5-1 -
ASSWRQGELY TRBD1 TRBV5-4 few
ASSGDRGHTEAF TRBD1 TRBV10-2 few
ASSQGDNNQPQH TRBD1 TRBV27 few